A single T cell receptor (beta chain) is shown here with its context. These data are taken from a study of CD8 T cells in ankylosing spondylitis. One entry per CDR3 protein results from TCRdb running MiXCR on the 5' RACE reads. The sample records 300,000 to 400,000 distinct CDR3 sequences, roughly 12% being singletons. The germline V gene has CDR1 SNHLY and CDR2 FYNNEI. CDR3 length equals 13 residues. Between the trimmed V and J ends, which lost 4 bases and 4 bases, there was a span of 10 bases. Sequences were obtained from blood, either unsorted or a sorted T cell fraction (not recorded which). The TCR originated in a female donor with ankylosing spondylitis or in good health (not recorded which). V is TRBV2 and J is TRBJ1-2, with D hard to call. DNA for the CDR3: TGTGCCAGCAGTGCTGACTTCCTCTATGGCTACACCTTC. It codes for CASSADFLYGYTF.